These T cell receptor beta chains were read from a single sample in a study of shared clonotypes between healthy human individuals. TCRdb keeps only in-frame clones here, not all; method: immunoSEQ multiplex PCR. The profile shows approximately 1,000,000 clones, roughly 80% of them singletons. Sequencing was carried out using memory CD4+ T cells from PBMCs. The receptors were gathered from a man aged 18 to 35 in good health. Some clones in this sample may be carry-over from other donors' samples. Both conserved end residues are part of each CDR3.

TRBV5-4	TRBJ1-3	CADILPRTVGNTIYF
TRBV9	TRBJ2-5	CASSWDSSRETQYF
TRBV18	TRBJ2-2	CASSLMTSGNTGELFF
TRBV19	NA	CASSIGQRGNYEQYF
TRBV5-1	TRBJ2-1	CASSPERGQYNEQFF
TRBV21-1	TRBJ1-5	CASSKVPGCGDITLNQPQHF
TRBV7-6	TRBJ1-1	CASSPWIQGPASGTEAFF
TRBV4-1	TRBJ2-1	CASSQGQGATNEQFF
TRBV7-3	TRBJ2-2	CASGDSGRGGELFF
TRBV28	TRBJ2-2	CASSFGSANTGELFF
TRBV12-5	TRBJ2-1	CASGLGAGTSSYNEQFF
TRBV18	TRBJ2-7	CASSPPAGAPYEQYF
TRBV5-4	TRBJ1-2	CASSLGGAHYGYTF
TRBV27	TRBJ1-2	CASSTTRGVSGYTF
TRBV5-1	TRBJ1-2	CASSLGGSRSDYGYTF
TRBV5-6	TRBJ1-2	CASSRGQREGGGYTF
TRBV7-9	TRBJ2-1	CASSYAGTGRNEQFF
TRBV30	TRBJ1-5	CAWDTGTEESQPQHF
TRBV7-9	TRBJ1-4	CASSFRTEGELFF
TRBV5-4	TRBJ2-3	CASSSVKGGRSTDTQYF
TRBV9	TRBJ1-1	CASSVDRESTEAFF
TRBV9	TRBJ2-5	CASSVSFGRETQYF
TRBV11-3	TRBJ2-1	CASSLGFDRANEQFF
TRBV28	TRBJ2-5	CASSRTSGETQYF
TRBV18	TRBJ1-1	CASSPIGLAEGMNTEAFF
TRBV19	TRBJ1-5	CASSPDRFSNQPQHF
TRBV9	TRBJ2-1	CASSVVGISYNEQFF
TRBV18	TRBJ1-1	CASSPAMGVEAFF
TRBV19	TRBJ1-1	CASSTIGGDTEAFF
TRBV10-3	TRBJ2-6	CAISPSGANVLTF
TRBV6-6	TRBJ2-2	CASKAGGPTGELFF
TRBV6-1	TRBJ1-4	CASSEFTGQGLEKLFF
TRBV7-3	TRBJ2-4	CASSLMGRGNIQYF
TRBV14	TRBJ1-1	CASRPGGGEAFF
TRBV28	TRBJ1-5	CASSFGGQVSRQPQHF
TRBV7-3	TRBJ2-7	CASSLSAGAYEQYF
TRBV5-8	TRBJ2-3	CASSRTGTDTQYF
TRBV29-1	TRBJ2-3	CSVVGGGDTQYF
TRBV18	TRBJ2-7	CASSPNNYEQYF
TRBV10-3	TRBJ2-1	CAISESSSYNEQFF